This T cell receptor beta chain was sequenced for a study of cytomegalovirus exposure and HLA in healthy donors. In the case of this clone: What it binds is not known.

Primers for the PCR totalled 60 Vbeta and 13 Jbeta. TCRdb's table, derived via immunoSEQ multiplex PCR, lists solely in-frame clones and lacks some. The sample includes approximately 180,000 clones, more than 9.5% of them seen just once. Notes on the study in general: The authors confirmed in vitro that a few CMV-associated chains were specific for CMV antigens. Across donors, presence/absence analyses took sequencing depth to be roughly uniform. What a later analysis showed was that several of the most significant clusters appeared linked to common viral pathogens.

This CDR3 region has 15 residues. Per germline, CDR1 SGHNT and CDR2 YENEEA. V lost 0 bases to trimming and J lost 8 bases, with 13 bases between them. The V gene is TRBV11-3, the J gene TRBJ1-4; TRBD1 might be the D (6 bases). The sample consisted of PBMCs. This TCR came from a man between 45 and 60 years old in good health and CMV-seropositive. The CDR3 protein is CASSLDQGLGEKLFF. The CDR3 DNA sequence: TGTGCCAGCAGCTTAGATCAGGGGCTCGGAGAAAAACTGTTTTTT.